One sample yielded the 17 T cell receptor beta chains listed below, sequenced in a study of cytomegalovirus exposure and HLA in healthy donors. PCR used 60 Vbeta primers and 13 Jbeta primers. Produced via immunoSEQ multiplex PCR; TCRdb's table is partial and in-frame only. This table holds around 100,000 clones, about 80% found once. What was sequenced was PBMCs. The receptors derive from a woman aged 18-29 years in good health and CMV-seropositive.

The chain links TRBV6-6 to TRBJ1-2; 9 bases fit TRBD1. The CDR3 loop spans 15 amino acids. The germline gives CDR1 MNHNY, CDR2 SVGAGI (reference sequence). The J segment lost 7 bases and the V segment lost 5 bases, leaving 11 bases of the junction unmatched. The CDR3 is CASSTGRQGVGGYTF. DNA for the CDR3: TGTGCCAGCAGTACGGGTCGACAGGGGGTGGGTGGCTACACCTTC.

The chain links TRBV28 to TRBJ1-2; no reliable D call. Germline-derived CDR1 and CDR2 are MDHEN and SYDVKM. V gave up 6 bases and J gave up 8 bases, with 10 bases separating them. The CDR3 consists of 11 residues. The CDR3 DNA follows: TGTGCCAGCAGCTCTAGCCGGGGCTACACCTTC. The encoded protein is CASSSSRGYTF.

This sequence joins TRBV11-1 and TRBJ1-6; D is unresolved. CDR3 length equals 13 residues. Per germline, CDR1 SGHAT and CDR2 FQDESV (reference sequence). The V gene lost 4 bases and the J gene lost 2 bases, with 3 bases spanning the gap. The CDR3 is CASSSAYNSPLHF. The DNA for the CDR3 is TGTGCCAGCAGCTCCGCCTATAATTCACCCCTCCACTTT.

V usage is TRBV4-1 and J usage is TRBJ1-1; D is unresolved. Trimming took off 6 bases at V and 4 bases at J, with 9 bases between the two ends. CDR1 is MGHRA, CDR2 YSYEKL, per germline. The CDR3 is made up of 12 amino acids. The CDR3 sequence is CASRGGSTEAFF. The CDR3 nucleotides read TGCGCCAGCAGAGGAGGGTCCACTGAAGCTTTCTTT.

The chain uses TRBV28 and TRBJ2-7; 8 bases are shared with TRBD1. From germline, CDR1 is MDHEN and CDR2 SYDVKM. This CDR3 is 16 amino acids long. The V and J ends lost 5 bases and 7 bases, in that order; junction bases with no gene match: 16. The CDR3 DNA reads TGTGCCAGCAGTGGGGCCCTGACAGGGGAACGAGGGGAGCAGTACTTC. Amino acid sequence: CASSGALTGERGEQYF. Based on the CDR3 plus reference TRBV28 and TRBJ2-7, the full variable domain is DVKVTQSSRYLVKRTGEKVFLECVQDMDHENMFWYRQDPGLGLRLIYFSYDVKMKEKGDIPEGYSVSREKKERFSLILESASTNQTSMYLCASSGALTGERGEQYFGPGTRLTVT.

The gene calls are TRBV30 and TRBJ1-1; 8 bases align to TRBD1. J was trimmed by 5 bases and V by 3 bases; bases with no gene match: 8. Germline values: CDR1 GTSNPN, CDR2 SVGIG (reference sequence). The CDR3 extends over 14 amino acids. This CDR3 is CAWRSTGGLTEAFF. As DNA, the CDR3 is TGTGCCTGGAGATCTACAGGGGGATTAACTGAAGCTTTCTTT.

The V call is TRBV5-1, the J call TRBJ1-4; D is possibly TRBD1 (6 bases). Germline V gene sequence: CDR1 SGHRS, CDR2 YFSETQ. The CDR3 is 14 amino acids. Trimming shortened V by 4 bases and J by 3 bases, and 10 bases separated the two germline ends. The CDR3: CASSTRGANEKLFF. Written as DNA, the CDR3 is TGCGCCAGCAGCACCAGGGGAGCTAATGAAAAACTGTTTTTT.

As concerns this clone: Mismatch with germline at one junction end may stem from a read error. V and J are TRBV6-1 and TRBJ1-5; perhaps TRBD1 as D (5 bases). Germline lookup yields CDR1 MNHNS and CDR2 SASEGT. There are 14 residues in the CDR3. CDR3 nucleotide sequence: TGTGCCAGCAGTGAAGTTAGGGGCAATCGGCCCCAGCATTTT. Amino acid sequence: CASSEVRGNRPQHF.

This chain connects TRBV28 to TRBJ1-3; a weak D match, TRBD1 (5 bases). The germline V gene has CDR1 MDHEN and CDR2 SYDVKM. Trimming cost V 2 bases and J 3 bases, with 11 bases left between them. The length of the CDR3 is 15 residues. The CDR3 bases are TGTGCCAGCAGTTTACCCGGGACTCTTGGAAACACCATATATTTT. Amino acids: CASSLPGTLGNTIYF.

The V gene is TRBV2, the J gene TRBJ1-2; D might be TRBD1 (6 bases). V lost 5 bases and J lost 4, with 23 bases in between. Germline V CDR1 and CDR2: SNHLY, FYNNEI. This CDR3 contains 17 residues. The CDR3 spells CASSPKPGQVFFYGYTF. The DNA of the CDR3 is TGTGCCAGCAGTCCAAAGCCGGGACAAGTCTTTTTCTATGGCTACACCTTC. The full variable domain, with the rest looked up from reference TRBV2 and TRBJ1-2, is EPEVTQTPSHQVTQMGQEVILRCVPISNHLYFYWYRQILGQKVEFLVSFYNNEISEKSEIFDDQFSVERPDGSNFTLKIRSTKLEDSAMYFCASSPKPGQVFFYGYTFGSGTRLTVV.

About this clone: This CDR3 fails to terminate in the conserved phenylalanine or tryptophan, so it likely reflects a read error. The rearrangement uses TRBV6-1 and TRBJ1-2; 7 bases fit TRBD1. Germline V gene data show CDR1 as MNHNS and CDR2 as SASEGT. V was pared by 1 base and J by 4 bases, with 3 bases of the junction left unmatched. This CDR3 contains 14 residues. As DNA, the CDR3 is TGTGCCAGCAGTGAAGGGGGACAGCTCTATGGCTACACCCTC. As protein: CASSEGGQLYGYTL.

The V call is TRBV28, the J call TRBJ1-5; D is perhaps TRBD1 (5 bases). V was cut by 6 bases and J by 4 bases, with 16 bases left in between. This CDR3 is 15 amino acids long. The germline gives CDR1 MDHEN, CDR2 SYDVKM. The CDR3 is CASRGSPGINQPQHF. CDR3 nucleotide sequence: TGTGCCAGCAGAGGGTCCCCAGGGATTAATCAGCCCCAGCATTTT. The whole variable domain, filled in from reference TRBV28 and TRBJ1-5, reads DVKVTQSSRYLVKRTGEKVFLECVQDMDHENMFWYRQDPGLGLRLIYFSYDVKMKEKGDIPEGYSVSREKKERFSLILESASTNQTSMYLCASRGSPGINQPQHFGDGTRLSIL.

This chain connects TRBV5-8 to TRBJ1-1; 8 bases are shared with TRBD1. Looked up from germline, CDR1 is SGHTS and CDR2 is YDEGEE. This CDR3 contains 14 residues. The V and J ends lost 3 bases and 0 bases, in that order; junction bases with no gene match: 1. CDR3 nucleotides: TGTGCCAGCAGCTCGGACAGGGTGAACACTGAAGCTTTCTTT. This gives the protein CASSSDRVNTEAFF.

The chain links TRBV6-1 to TRBJ1-1; D is ambiguous. Trimming stripped 5 bases from V and 0 bases from J, with 10 bases between. CDR3 length: 14 residues. Germline V lookup: CDR1 MNHNS, CDR2 SASEGT. CDR3 loop: CASSPRALNTEAFF. CDR3 bases: TGTGCCAGCAGTCCGAGGGCCCTGAACACTGAAGCTTTCTTT.

V is TRBV28 and J is TRBJ1-2; D might be TRBD1 (6 bases). The length of the CDR3 is 12 residues. V lost 5 bases and J 6 bases, leaving 10 bases between the germline ends. Germline lookup yields CDR1 MDHEN and CDR2 SYDVKM. The CDR3 here is CASSLRGNGYTF. The CDR3 nucleotides are TGTGCCAGCAGTCTGAGGGGGAATGGCTACACCTTC.

The V and J genes are TRBV18 and TRBJ1-1; no firm D call. The germline V gene encodes CDR1 KGHSH and CDR2 LQKENI. The CDR3 has 15 amino acids. V was trimmed by 3 bases and J by 1 base, leaving 12 bases between them. The CDR3 protein is CASSPRGGPNTEAFF. The CDR3 DNA reads TGTGCCAGCTCACCGAGAGGCGGCCCGAACACTGAAGCTTTCTTT.

The chain couples TRBV11-2 to TRBJ1-1; D ambiguous. CDR1 is SGHAT and CDR2 is FQNNGV in the germline V gene. With 0 bases removed from V and 0 bases from J, the gap between germline ends came to 5 bases. The CDR3 has 14 amino acids. This CDR3 is CASSLDSVNTEAFF. The CDR3 DNA sequence: TGTGCCAGCAGCTTAGACTCAGTGAACACTGAAGCTTTCTTT.